Following are 12 T cell receptor beta chains from one sample sequenced in a study of blood T cell dynamics during melanoma immunotherapy. Measured with immunoSEQ multiplex PCR; TCRdb has only the in-frame clones, and not every one. The sample records around 10,000 clones, more than 70% being singletons. Time point in this sample: week 3, after first cycle of checkpoint inhibitor. The input for sequencing was blood, taken from a patient treated with checkpoint blockade. The receptors were gathered from a human donor with melanoma.

The chain couples TRBV28 to TRBJ2-1, with D possibly TRBD2 on 5 matching bases. The germline gives CDR1 MDHEN, CDR2 SYDVKM. V dropped 6 bases and J dropped 4 bases, with 16 bases sitting between them. This CDR3 spans 15 amino acids. The CDR3 region is CASRSSGSGYNEQFF. As DNA, the CDR3 is TGTGCCAGCAGGTCGAGCGGTAGTGGGTACAATGAGCAGTTCTTC.

This chain joins TRBV7-9 and TRBJ2-6, with D possibly TRBD2 on 5 matching bases. The length of the CDR3 is 13 residues. With 10 bases removed from V and 4 bases from J, the gap between germline ends came to 11 bases. Germline CDR1 reads SEHNR; CDR2 reads FQNEAQ (reference sequence). CDR3 DNA sequence: TGTGCCACCGGGGTATCCGGGGCCAACGTCCTGACTTTC. Translated: CATGVSGANVLTF. Full variable domain (outside the CDR3, taken from reference TRBV7-9 and TRBJ2-6): DTGVSQNPRHKITKRGQNVTFRCDPISEHNRLYWYRQTLGQGPEFLTYFQNEAQLEKSRLLSDRFSAERPKGSFSTLEIQRTEQGDSAMYLCATGVSGANVLTFGAGSRLTVL.

The genes are TRBV14 and TRBJ2-1, with a tentative D call TRBD2 (6 bases). The germline gives CDR1 SGHDN, CDR2 FVKESK. The CDR3 has 13 residues. V lost 6 bases and J 6 bases, leaving 12 bases between the germline ends. The CDR3 region has the DNA TGTGCCAGCAGTCGTAGCGGCCCCAATGAGCAGTTCTTC. Residues: CASSRSGPNEQFF.

In regard to this clone: Its ends do not fully match the called genes, so a read error is possible. The genes are TRBV18 and TRBJ2-3; D call uncertain. This CDR3 is built from 11 residues. Germline V gene lookup returns CDR1 KGHSH and CDR2 LQKENI. The CDR3 region has the DNA TGTGCCAGTTCACGGGCAGATACGCAGTATTTT. Translation: CASSRADTQYF.

In the case of this clone: The sample contains more than one DNA sequence encoding this CDR3. The chain is built from TRBV6-5 and TRBJ1-5; D gene ambiguous. Germline CDR1 and CDR2: MNHEY and SVGAGI. V was shortened by 6 bases and J by 2 bases, with 11 bases between the two germline ends. The CDR3 is 14 residues long. The CDR3 DNA follows: TGTGCCAGCAGCCCCGGGAGGGGCAATCAGCCCCAGCATTTT. This encodes CASSPGRGNQPQHF.

The chain employs TRBV4-2 and TRBJ1-3; possibly TRBD1 for D (5 bases). The CDR3 is made up of 14 amino acids. Germline loops: CDR1 LGHNA, CDR2 YNFKEQ. The V end was cut by 1 base, the J end by 3 bases, with 7 bases between. The CDR3 DNA sequence: TGTGCCAGCAGCCAAGCAGGGTATGGAAACACCATATATTTT. This translates into CASSQAGYGNTIYF.

The gene calls are TRBV27 and TRBJ2-1, with 11 bases that match TRBD2. The V gene's germline CDR1 is MNHEY and CDR2 SMNVEV (reference sequence). The CDR3 covers 15 residues. The trim removed 6 bases at V and 8 bases at J, leaving 9 bases unmatched. Here the CDR3 reads CASRGTSGYSYEQFF. CDR3 in DNA: TGTGCCAGCAGGGGGACTAGCGGTTATAGCTATGAGCAGTTCTTC.

The chain employs TRBV9 and TRBJ2-7; perhaps TRBD2 as D (6 bases). V was pared by 0 bases and J by 4 bases, with 14 bases between. The CDR3 is 15 residues long. Germline V lookup: CDR1 SGDLS, CDR2 YYNGEE. The CDR3 spells CASSVGAPGVYEQYF. The CDR3 DNA reads TGTGCCAGCAGCGTAGGTGCCCCGGGGGTTTACGAGCAGTACTTC. Based on the CDR3 plus reference TRBV9 and TRBJ2-7, the full variable domain is DSGVTQTPKHLITATGQRVTLRCSPRSGDLSVYWYQQSLDQGLQFLIQYYNGEERAKGNILERFSAQQFPDLHSELNLSSLELGDSALYFCASSVGAPGVYEQYFGPGTRLTVT.

The V gene is TRBV7-8, the J gene TRBJ1-1, with D hard to call. Germline CDR1 and CDR2: SGHVS and FQNEAQ. V was shortened by 7 bases and J by 4 bases, with 25 bases between the two germline ends. The length of the CDR3 is 17 residues. As DNA, the CDR3 is TGTGCCAGCACCCCTAGGAGGGTGCCGCGGGCCACCACTGAAGCTTTCTTT. It encodes CASTPRRVPRATTEAFF. The full variable domain, completed using reference TRBV7-8 and TRBJ1-1, is GAGVSQSPRYKVAKRGQDVALRCDPISGHVSLFWYQQALGQGPEFLTYFQNEAQLDKSGLPSDRFFAERPEGSVSTLKIQRTQQEDSAVYLCASTPRRVPRATTEAFFGQGTRLTVV.

The chain uses TRBV7-6 and TRBJ2-7; D uncertain. V was cut by 1 base and J by 2 bases, with 18 bases left in between. Germline assignment: CDR1 SGHVS and CDR2 FNYEAQ. The CDR3 contains 17 residues. CDR3 loop: CASSLVPPGTTPYEQYF. CDR3 bases: TGTGCCAGCAGCTTAGTACCCCCAGGTACCACCCCCTACGAGCAGTACTTC. Supplemented by reference TRBV7-6 and TRBJ2-7, the full variable domain reads GAGVSQSPRYKVTKRGQDVALRCDPISGHVSLYWYRQALGQGPEFLTYFNYEAQQDKSGLPNDRFSAERPEGSISTLTIQRTEQRDSAMYRCASSLVPPGTTPYEQYFGPGTRLTVT.

The chain employs TRBV5-4 and TRBJ1-5, with D unclear. CDR1 is SGHNT and CDR2 is YYREEE in the germline V gene (reference sequence). The V end was cut by 3 bases, the J end by 6 bases, with 13 bases between. This CDR3 has 14 residues. CDR3 sequence reads: CASSSRPGGQPQHF. CDR3 sequence (DNA): TGTGCCAGCAGCTCCAGACCGGGCGGTCAGCCCCAGCATTTT.

This chain links TRBV11-2 with TRBJ1-1; 7 nucleotides align to TRBD1. Germline CDR1 and CDR2: SGHAT and FQNNGV. Trimming took 4 bases from V and 6 from J; bases not matched to a gene: 5. This CDR3 has 13 amino acids. The CDR3 sequence: CASSWGQGAEAFF. The DNA for the CDR3 is TGTGCCAGCAGCTGGGGGCAGGGGGCTGAAGCTTTCTTT. Drawing the rest from reference TRBV11-2 and TRBJ1-1, the complete variable domain is EAGVAQSPRYKIIEKRQSVAFWCNPISGHATLYWYQQILGQGPKLLIQFQNNGVVDDSQLPKDRFSAERLKGVDSTLKIQPAKLEDSAVYLCASSWGQGAEAFFGQGTRLTVV.